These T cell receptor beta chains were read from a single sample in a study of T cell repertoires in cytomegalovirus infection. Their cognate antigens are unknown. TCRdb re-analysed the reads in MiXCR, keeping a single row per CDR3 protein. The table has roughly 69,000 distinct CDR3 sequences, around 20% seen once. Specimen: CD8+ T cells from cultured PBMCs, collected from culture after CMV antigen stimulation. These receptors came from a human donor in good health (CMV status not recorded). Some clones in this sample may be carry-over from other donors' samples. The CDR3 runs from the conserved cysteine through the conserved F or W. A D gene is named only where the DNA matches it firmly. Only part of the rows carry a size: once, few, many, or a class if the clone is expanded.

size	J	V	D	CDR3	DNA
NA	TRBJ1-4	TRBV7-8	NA	CASSLGGTWKGEKLFF	TGTGCCAGCAGCTTAGGGGGGACTTGGAAGGGAGAAAAACTGTTTTTT
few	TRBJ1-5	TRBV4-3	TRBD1	CASSQLTGSNQPQHF	TGCGCCAGCAGCCAGCTGACAGGGAGCAATCAGCCCCAGCATTTT
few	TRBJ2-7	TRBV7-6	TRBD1	CASSLTVSVGQARPSSYEQYF	TGTGCCAGCAGCTTAACTGTTTCGGTCGGACAGGCCAGGCCGAGCTCCTACGAGCAGTACTTC
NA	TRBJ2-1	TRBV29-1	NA	CSVDLRGGGNEQFF	TGCAGCGTTGATCTAAGGGGGGGCGGGAATGAGCAGTTCTTC
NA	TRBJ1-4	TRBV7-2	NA	CASSLSEATTNEKLFF	TGTGCCAGCAGCTTATCGGAGGCGACAACTAATGAAAAACTGTTTTTT
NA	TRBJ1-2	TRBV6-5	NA	CASSYAPGHRNYGYTF	TGTGCCAGCAGTTACGCACCGGGACATCGAAACTATGGCTACACCTTC
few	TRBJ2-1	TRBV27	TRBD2	CASSPGLAGAREQFF	TGTGCCAGCAGCCCCGGACTAGCGGGGGCTCGTGAGCAGTTCTTC
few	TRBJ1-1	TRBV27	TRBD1	CASSLGQGGPEAFF	TGTGCCAGCAGTTTAGGACAGGGGGGCCCTGAAGCTTTCTTT
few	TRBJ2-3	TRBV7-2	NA	CASSFPGPSTDTQYF	TGTGCCAGCAGCTTCCCCGGCCCTAGCACAGATACGCAGTATTTT
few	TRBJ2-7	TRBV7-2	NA	CASSSPFLQWDEQYF	TGTGCCAGCAGCTCCCCTTTCCTACAATGGGACGAGCAGTACTTC
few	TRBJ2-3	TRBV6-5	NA	CASSYSVVRGPTDTQYF	TGTGCCAGCAGTTACTCTGTCGTAAGGGGACCGACAGATACGCAGTATTTT
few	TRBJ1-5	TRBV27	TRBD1	CASSEGQGSDQPQHF	TGTGCCAGCAGCGAGGGACAGGGGTCCGATCAGCCCCAGCATTTT
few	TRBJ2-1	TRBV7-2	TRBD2	CASSLALAALTNEQFF	TGTGCCAGCAGCTTAGCGCTAGCGGCCTTAACCAATGAGCAGTTCTTC
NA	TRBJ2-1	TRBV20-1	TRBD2	CSARDLSGGASYNEQFF	TGCAGTGCTAGAGATCTAAGCGGGGGGGCCTCCTACAATGAGCAGTTCTTC
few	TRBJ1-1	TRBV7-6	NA	CASSRPQGGNTEAFF	TGTGCCAGCAGCCGTCCTCAAGGAGGGAACACTGAAGCTTTCTTT
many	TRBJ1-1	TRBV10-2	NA	CASSVSQLRTEAFF	TGCGCCAGTAGTGTAAGTCAGCTTCGCACTGAAGCTTTCTTT
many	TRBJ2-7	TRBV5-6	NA	CASSLESVEQYF	TGTGCCAGCAGCTTGGAGTCCGTCGAGCAGTACTTC
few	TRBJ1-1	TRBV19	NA	CASSIGGRADTEAFF	TGTGCCAGTAGTATAGGGGGCAGGGCCGACACTGAAGCTTTCTTT
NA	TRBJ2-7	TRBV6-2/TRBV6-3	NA	CASSYSISGAYEQYF	TGTGCCAGCAGTTACTCGATCTCGGGGGCCTACGAGCAGTACTTC
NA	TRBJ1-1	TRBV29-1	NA	CSAHSNTEAFF	TGCAGCGCCCATAGTAACACTGAAGCTTTCTTT
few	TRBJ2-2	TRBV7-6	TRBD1	CASSVGQGTNTGELFF	TGTGCCAGCAGCGTGGGACAGGGAACGAACACCGGGGAGCTGTTTTTT
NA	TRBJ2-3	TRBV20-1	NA	CSARARRGADTQYF	TGCAGTGCTAGAGCAAGAAGGGGGGCAGATACGCAGTATTTT
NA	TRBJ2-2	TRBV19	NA	CASKEIRGQNTGELFF	TGTGCCAGTAAAGAGATACGGGGACAAAACACCGGGGAGCTGTTTTTT
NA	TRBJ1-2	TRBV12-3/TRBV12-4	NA	CASRESRDYGYTF	TGTGCCAGCAGGGAGTCCAGGGACTATGGCTACACCTTC
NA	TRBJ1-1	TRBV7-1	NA	CASSPLAVTEAFF	TGTGCCAGCAGCCCCCTCGCTGTCACTGAAGCTTTCTTT
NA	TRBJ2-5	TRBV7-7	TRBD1	CASSSLDRELQETQYF	TGTGCTAGCAGCTCCCTAGACAGGGAACTACAAGAGACCCAGTACTTC
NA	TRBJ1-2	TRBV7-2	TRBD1	CASSPPDRSNYGYTF	TGTGCCAGCAGCCCCCCGGACAGGAGTAACTATGGCTACACCTTC
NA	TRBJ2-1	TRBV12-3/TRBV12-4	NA	CASSFTGFYNEQFF	TGTGCCAGCAGTTTTACAGGGTTCTACAATGAGCAGTTCTTC
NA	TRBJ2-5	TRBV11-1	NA	CASKEEIQETQYF	TGTGCCAGCAAAGAGGAAATCCAAGAGACCCAGTACTTC
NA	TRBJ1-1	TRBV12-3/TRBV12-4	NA	CAISLSSPEAFF	TGTGCCATCTCTCTTTCCTCCCCTGAAGCTTTCTTT
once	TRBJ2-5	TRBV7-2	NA	CASSLEPRTSYQETQYF	TGTGCCAGCAGCTTAGAACCGAGGACATCGTACCAAGAGACCCAGTACTTC
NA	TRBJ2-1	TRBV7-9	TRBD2	CASSLAASGDGMGHGEQFF	TGTGCCAGCAGCTTAGCGGCTAGCGGGGATGGGATGGGACATGGTGAGCAGTTCTTC
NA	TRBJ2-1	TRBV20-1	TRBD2	CSAHSSGGDYNEQFF	TGCAGTGCTCATTCTAGCGGGGGTGACTACAATGAGCAGTTCTTC
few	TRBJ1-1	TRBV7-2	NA	CASSFRPANTEAFF	TGTGCCAGCAGCTTTAGGCCGGCGAACACTGAAGCTTTCTTT
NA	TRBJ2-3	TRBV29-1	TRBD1	CSVAPPTGGRTDTQYF	TGCAGCGTTGCCCCCCCAACAGGGGGCAGGACAGATACGCAGTATTTT
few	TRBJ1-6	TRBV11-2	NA	CASSLVLTHNSPLHF	TGTGCCAGCAGCTTAGTGCTAACCCATAATTCACCCCTCCACTTT
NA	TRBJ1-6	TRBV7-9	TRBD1	CASKGGGSHNSPLHF	TGTGCCAGCAAGGGAGGGGGCAGCCATAATTCACCCCTCCACTTT
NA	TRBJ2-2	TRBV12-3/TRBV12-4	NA	CASSFADGELFF	TGTGCCAGCAGTTTTGCGGACGGGGAGCTGTTTTTT
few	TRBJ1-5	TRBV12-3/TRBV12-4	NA	CASSFSGESQPQHF	TGTGCCAGCAGTTTCAGTGGCGAAAGTCAGCCCCAGCATTTT
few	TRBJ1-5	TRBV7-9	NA	CASSSSGNQPQHF	TGTGCCAGCAGCTCGTCCGGGAATCAGCCCCAGCATTTT
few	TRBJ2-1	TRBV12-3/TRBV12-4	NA	CASSAGGTPNYNEQFF	TGTGCCAGCAGTGCCGGTGGCACCCCCAACTACAATGAGCAGTTCTTC
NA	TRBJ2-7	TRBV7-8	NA	CASSATLPYEQYF	TGTGCCAGCAGCGCCACACTTCCCTACGAGCAGTACTTC
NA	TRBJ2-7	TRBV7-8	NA	CASSLALTASYEQYF	TGTGCCAGCAGCTTAGCGTTAACAGCATCCTACGAGCAGTACTTC
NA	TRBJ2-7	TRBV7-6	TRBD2	CASSLTSGGDYEQYF	TGTGCCAGCAGCTTAACTAGCGGGGGGGACTACGAGCAGTACTTC
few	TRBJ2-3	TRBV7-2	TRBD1	CASSETGYPDTQYF	TGTGCCAGCAGCGAGACAGGGTACCCAGATACGCAGTATTTT
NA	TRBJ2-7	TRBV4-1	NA	CASSQGTVSYEQYF	TGCGCCAGCAGCCAAGGGACGGTCTCCTACGAGCAGTACTTC
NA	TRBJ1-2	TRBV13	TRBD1	CASSPHRGWDYGYTF	TGTGCCAGCAGCCCCCACAGGGGCTGGGACTATGGCTACACCTTC
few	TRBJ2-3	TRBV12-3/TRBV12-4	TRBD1	CASSVAGTGDTDTQYF	TGTGCCAGCAGTGTAGCCGGGACAGGAGACACAGATACGCAGTATTTT
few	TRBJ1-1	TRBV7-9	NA	CASSLWAGDGGLVFDTEAFF	TGTGCCAGCAGCTTATGGGCGGGTGATGGGGGGCTTGTATTCGACACTGAAGCTTTCTTT
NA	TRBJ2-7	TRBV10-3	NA	CAISEPGQYSSYEQYF	TGTGCCATCAGTGAGCCCGGACAGTACAGCTCCTACGAGCAGTACTTC
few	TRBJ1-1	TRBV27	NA	CASSRRQDMNTEAFF	TGTGCCAGCAGTCGGAGACAGGACATGAACACTGAAGCTTTCTTT